Listed here are 5 T cell receptor beta chains from one sample, sequenced in a study of T-cell reconstitution after alpha-beta-depleted transplantation in children. Construction of the TCRbeta library involved unique molecular identifiers. TCRdb re-derived calls from the PCR reads in MiXCR, one entry per CDR3 protein. The top ten hold roughly 4.8% of the sample, which has 190,000 or so distinct CDR3 sequences, roughly 6% seen once. The sequencing used PBMCs, collected before TCRalphabeta/CD19-depleted stem cell transplant. These receptors all come from a girl younger than two with combined immunodeficiency, due to receive a stem cell transplant.

This clonotype has at least ten counts. The chain links TRBV4-3 to TRBJ2-5; 11 nucleotides line up with TRBD2. The V gene end was trimmed by 1 base and the J gene end by 5 bases; junction bases not matched to a gene: 9. Germline V gene data show CDR1 as LGHNA and CDR2 as YSLEER. The length of the CDR3 is 17 residues. The CDR3 here is CASSQGFLASGRETQYF. The DNA for the CDR3 is TGCGCCAGCAGCCAAGGTTTTTTGGCTAGCGGGAGGGAGACCCAGTACTTC.

This clonotype showed up many times. V gene TRBV19 combines with J gene TRBJ1-4; 8 bases align to TRBD1. CDR1 and CDR2 (germline): LNHDA, SQIVND (reference sequence). The trim removed 5 bases at V and 12 bases at J, leaving 5 bases unmatched. This CDR3 region has 12 residues. The CDR3 region is CASSPRTGQLFF. CDR3 sequence (DNA): TGTGCCAGTAGTCCTAGGACAGGGCAACTGTTTTTT.

This clonotype was observed many times. The genes are TRBV12-3 or TRBV12-4 and TRBJ2-7, with D possibly matching TRBD2 (5 bases). The CDR3 is 11 amino acids. With 6 bases removed from V and 5 bases from J, the gap between germline ends came to 8 bases. CDR3: CASSGENEQYF. The CDR3 DNA sequence: TGTGCCAGCAGCGGGGAAAACGAGCAGTACTTC.

This clonotype was found many times. The chain links TRBV28 to TRBJ1-4, with a weak D call TRBD1 (5 bases). V was cut by 6 bases and J by 8 bases, with 10 bases left in between. Germline values: CDR1 MDHEN, CDR2 SYDVKM. This CDR3 spans 12 amino acids. This CDR3 is CASRPAGEKLFF. DNA for the CDR3: TGTGCCAGCAGGCCGGCAGGGGAAAAACTGTTTTTT.

This clonotype occurred many times. The chain couples TRBV28 to TRBJ2-7, with D perhaps matching TRBD1 (6 bases). The germline gives CDR1 MDHEN, CDR2 SYDVKM. V was trimmed by 1 base and J by 0 bases, leaving 22 bases between them. The CDR3 runs to 19 residues. The DNA of the CDR3 is TGTGCCAGCAGTTTATCGCTATCGCACAGGGACCGGAGCTCCTACGAGCAGTACTTC. Protein product: CASSLSLSHRDRSSYEQYF.